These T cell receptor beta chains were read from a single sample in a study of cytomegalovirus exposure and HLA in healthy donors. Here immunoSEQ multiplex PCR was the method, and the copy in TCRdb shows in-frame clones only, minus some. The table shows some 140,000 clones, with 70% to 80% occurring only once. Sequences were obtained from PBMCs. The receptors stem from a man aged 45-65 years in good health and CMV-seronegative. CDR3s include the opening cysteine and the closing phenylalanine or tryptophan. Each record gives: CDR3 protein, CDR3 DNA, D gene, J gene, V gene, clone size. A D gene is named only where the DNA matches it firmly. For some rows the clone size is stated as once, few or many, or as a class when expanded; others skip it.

CDR3: CATSSSAGSNEKLFF
DNA: TGTGCCACCAGCAGTTCCGCGGGGAGTAATGAAAAACTGTTTTTT
D: .
J: TRBJ1-4
V: TRBV15
size: .

CDR3: CASSQTSGALETQYF
DNA: TGTGCCAGCAGCCAGACTAGCGGAGCTCTGGAGACCCAGTACTTC
D: TRBD2
J: TRBJ2-5
V: TRBV27
size: .

CDR3: CASSPTSGSYEQFF
DNA: TGTGCCAGCAGCCCCACTAGCGGGAGTTATGAGCAGTTCTTC
D: TRBD2
J: TRBJ2-1
V: TRBV7-9
size: .

CDR3: CASSLRWGPYEQYF
DNA: TGTGCCAGCAGTCTTAGGTGGGGGCCCTACGAGCAGTACTTC
D: .
J: TRBJ2-7
V: TRBV28
size: .

CDR3: CASSLKLAGGFTSGANVLTF
DNA: TGTGCCAGCAGTTTAAAACTAGCGGGAGGTTTTACCTCTGGGGCCAACGTCCTGACTTTC
D: TRBD2
J: TRBJ2-6
V: TRBV27
size: few

CDR3: CASSQPGKELRNEQFF
DNA: TGCGCCAGCAGCCAACCAGGGAAGGAACTACGGAATGAGCAGTTCTTC
D: .
J: TRBJ2-1
V: TRBV4-1
size: .

CDR3: CASKAGEATNEKLFF
DNA: TGTGCCAGTAAAGCAGGGGAAGCAACTAATGAAAAACTGTTTTTT
D: .
J: TRBJ1-4
V: TRBV19
size: .

CDR3: CASSSRPGTSGPRETQYF
DNA: TGTGCCAGCAGTTCCCGCCCCGGGACTAGCGGGCCTCGGGAGACCCAGTACTTC
D: TRBD2
J: TRBJ2-5
V: TRBV28
size: once

CDR3: CASSLSGTLGTEAFF
DNA: TGTGCCAGCAGTTTATCTGGGACACTTGGGACTGAAGCTTTCTTT
D: .
J: TRBJ1-1
V: TRBV28
size: .

CDR3: CASSLLGGSQPQHF
DNA: TGTGCCAGCAGTTTACTAGGAGGAAGTCAGCCCCAGCATTTT
D: .
J: TRBJ1-5
V: TRBV28
size: once

CDR3: CASSHRTGDTGELFF
DNA: TGCGCCAGCAGCCACAGGACAGGGGACACCGGGGAGCTGTTTTTT
D: TRBD1
J: TRBJ2-2
V: TRBV5-1
size: .

CDR3: CASSSLDSATNEKLFF
DNA: TGTGCCAGCTCCTCCTTGGACAGTGCAACTAATGAAAAACTGTTTTTT
D: .
J: TRBJ1-4
V: TRBV18
size: few

CDR3: CASSIEETQYF
DNA: TGTGCCAGTAGTATCGAAGAGACCCAGTACTTC
D: .
J: TRBJ2-5
V: TRBV19
size: .

CDR3: CALEEESGTDTQYF
DNA: TGTGCCCTGGAGGAGGAGAGTGGCACAGATACGCAGTATTTT
D: .
J: TRBJ2-3
V: TRBV30
size: .

CDR3: CASSQGTSGQRGELFF
DNA: TGTGCCAGCAGTCAAGGGACTAGCGGGCAAAGGGGGGAGCTGTTTTTT
D: TRBD2
J: TRBJ2-2
V: TRBV28
size: .

CDR3: CASTSPGTVDGYTF
DNA: TGTGCCAGTACCTCGCCCGGGACAGTTGATGGCTACACCTTC
D: TRBD1
J: TRBJ1-2
V: TRBV19
size: .

CDR3: CASWTRSSGNTIYF
DNA: TGTGCCAGTTGGACACGCAGCTCTGGAAACACCATATATTTT
D: .
J: TRBJ1-3
V: TRBV6-4
size: .

CDR3: CASRPYGQSTEQFF
DNA: TGTGCCAGCAGACCATACGGACAGAGTACTGAGCAGTTCTTC
D: .
J: TRBJ2-1
V: TRBV5-6
size: .

CDR3: CASRNQLTKGAEAFF
DNA: TGTGCCAGCAGAAATCAACTAACAAAGGGAGCTGAAGCTTTCTTT
D: .
J: TRBJ1-1
V: TRBV6-5
size: .

CDR3: CASSPGLAGVTEQYF
DNA: TGTGCCAGCAGCCCGGGACTAGCGGGAGTAACCGAGCAGTACTTC
D: TRBD2
J: TRBJ2-7
V: TRBV7-2
size: .

CDR3: CASSLNGYNEQFF
DNA: TGTGCCAGCAGTTTGAACGGTTACAATGAGCAGTTCTTC
D: .
J: TRBJ2-1
V: TRBV27
size: .

CDR3: CASSLGGVRGSYEQYF
DNA: TGTGCCAGCAGCTTAGGTGGAGTCAGGGGTTCCTACGAGCAGTACTTC
D: .
J: TRBJ2-7
V: TRBV7-6
size: few

CDR3: CASTGRDRGFNEQFF
DNA: TGTGCCAGTACCGGCCGGGACAGGGGGTTTAATGAGCAGTTCTTC
D: TRBD1
J: TRBJ2-1
V: TRBV19
size: .

CDR3: CASRRGTYNEQFF
DNA: TGTGCCAGTAGGAGGGGGACCTACAATGAGCAGTTCTTC
D: .
J: TRBJ2-1
V: TRBV19
size: .

CDR3: CSVRTSGSTDTQYF
DNA: TGCAGCGTTAGGACTAGCGGGAGCACAGATACGCAGTATTTT
D: TRBD2
J: TRBJ2-3
V: TRBV29-1
size: few

CDR3: CASSFIASVNQPQHF
DNA: TGTGCCAGCAGTTTCATCGCATCGGTTAATCAGCCCCAGCATTTT
D: .
J: TRBJ1-5
V: TRBV27
size: .

CDR3: CASKGLAVWEQFF
DNA: TGTGCCAGCAAGGGACTAGCGGTTTGGGAGCAGTTCTTC
D: TRBD2
J: TRBJ2-1
V: TRBV27
size: .

CDR3: CASSHGQLRGQKLFF
DNA: TGTGCCAGCAGCCACGGACAGTTAAGAGGTCAAAAACTGTTTTTT
D: .
J: TRBJ1-4
V: TRBV7-9
size: .

CDR3: CASSLGSQKRTYEQYF
DNA: TGTGCCAGCAGCTTAGGTAGCCAGAAAAGGACCTACGAGCAGTACTTC
D: .
J: TRBJ2-7
V: TRBV7-9
size: .

CDR3: CASTPFGIKETQYF
DNA: TGTGCCAGCACCCCGTTCGGGATTAAAGAGACCCAGTACTTC
D: .
J: TRBJ2-5
V: TRBV28
size: .

CDR3: CASSSLTGRINYGYTF
DNA: TGCGCCAGCAGCTCCCTCACAGGGAGAATTAACTATGGCTACACCTTC
D: .
J: TRBJ1-2
V: TRBV5-1
size: .

CDR3: CASTRASAKNEQFF
DNA: TGTGCCAGCACTCGGGCTAGCGCTAAGAATGAGCAGTTCTTC
D: .
J: TRBJ2-1
V: TRBV6-6
size: .

CDR3: CASSLGRAQPQHF
DNA: TGTGCCAGCAGCTTAGGGAGGGCTCAGCCCCAGCATTTT
D: .
J: TRBJ1-5
V: TRBV7-2
size: .

CDR3: CASSEGVGGLKETQYF
DNA: TGTGCCAGCAGTGAAGGCGTGGGCGGGTTGAAAGAGACCCAGTACTTC
D: .
J: TRBJ2-5
V: TRBV2
size: .